The 29 T cell receptor beta chains reported below all come from one sample, sequenced in a study of identical twins. TCRdb called the 5' RACE reads again in MiXCR, with one record for every CDR3 protein. This sample yields approximately 300,000 distinct CDR3 sequences, of which nearly 9.5% are seen a single time; 6% to 8.5% belongs to the top ten. The same data also went into a second study, on yellow fever vaccine responses in identical twins.

Material for sequencing was CD8+ T cells sorted from blood. The receptors shown here come from a woman under 30 in good health.

This clonotype was observed many times. CDR3 in amino acids: CASSLAVDYEQYF. Here the CDR3 DNA reads TGCGCCAGCAGCTTGGCCGTGGACTACGAGCAGTACTTC. J is TRBJ2-7 and V is TRBV5-1; D is unclear. This CDR3 has 13 residues. CDR1 is SGHRS and CDR2 is YFSETQ in the germline V gene. Deletions cut 0 bases from V and 3 bases from J, with 7 bases between. Complete variable domain (other parts from reference TRBV5-1 and TRBJ2-7): KAGVTQTPRYLIKTRGQQVTLSCSPISGHRSVSWYQQTPGQGLQFLFEYFSETQRNKGNFPGRFSGRQFSNSRSEMNVSTLELGDSALYLCASSLAVDYEQYFGPGTRLTVT.

A few counts support this clonotype. The chain has TRBV9 and TRBJ1-2; possibly TRBD1 for D (5 bases). CDR1 is SGDLS and CDR2 is YYNGEE in the germline V gene. The length of the CDR3 is 15 residues. Trimming shortened V by 7 bases and J by 2 bases, and 18 bases separated the two germline ends. The CDR3 DNA reads as TGTGCCAGCGGATTGGGGCGGGATGGAAACTATGGCTACACCTTC. As protein: CASGLGRDGNYGYTF.

By share, this clonotype ranks as medium-sized. This sequence joins TRBV7-9 and TRBJ2-7, with D uncertain. With 2 bases removed from V and 7 bases from J, the gap between germline ends came to 9 bases. Germline V gene sequence: CDR1 SEHNR, CDR2 FQNEAQ (reference sequence). CDR3 length: 12 residues. The CDR3 DNA follows: TGTGCCAGCAGCTTATCCGACTCGGAGCAGTACTTC. It encodes CASSLSDSEQYF.

This chain joins TRBV29-1 and TRBJ2-5; the D is unclear. The CDR3 has 12 amino acids. Trimming cost V 0 bases and J 2 bases, with 4 bases left between them. The germline V gene encodes CDR1 SQVTM and CDR2 ANQGSEA. CDR3 in DNA: TGCAGCGTTGAAGAGGGACAAGAGACCCAGTACTTC. Amino acid sequence: CSVEEGQETQYF. The variable domain in full, with the rest retrieved from reference TRBV29-1 and TRBJ2-5, is SAVISQKPSRDICQRGTSLTIQCQVDSQVTMMFWYRQQPGQSLTLIATANQGSEATYESGFVIDKFPISRPNLTFSTLTVSNMSPEDSSIYLCSVEEGQETQYFGPGTRLLVL.

This clonotype was detected a few times. One junction end disagrees with the germline gene, perhaps due to a read error. The chain employs TRBV20-1 and TRBJ1-1, with D perhaps TRBD1 (6 bases). CDR3 size: 13 residues. The germline CDR1 and CDR2 sequences are DFQATT and SNEGSKA (reference sequence). DNA of the CDR3: TGCAGTGCTAGAGATTACGACAGGTCTGAGGCTTTCTTT. Protein sequence: CSARDYDRSEAFF.

J is TRBJ2-1 and V is TRBV7-2; D is possibly TRBD2 (6 bases). The CDR3 is 17 residues long. V dropped 0 bases and J dropped 4 bases, with 16 bases sitting between them. Germline CDR1 SGHTA, CDR2 FQGNSA. The CDR3 here is CASSLAWRELRYNEQFF. As DNA, the CDR3 is TGTGCCAGCAGCTTAGCGTGGAGGGAGCTTAGATACAATGAGCAGTTCTTC.

This clonotype was counted ten times or more. The gene calls are TRBV4-1 and TRBJ2-1; possible D gene TRBD1, 6 bases. CDR3 size: 16 residues. The ends were cut back, 6 bases at V and 3 bases at J, with 18 bases in the middle. Germline values: CDR1 MGHRA, CDR2 YSYEKL. This CDR3 is CASSLARGRYYNEQFF. The CDR3 region has the DNA TGCGCCAGCAGTCTGGCCAGGGGTAGATACTACAATGAGCAGTTCTTC.

This clonotype was found a few times. The rearrangement uses TRBV7-8 and TRBJ2-2, with 15 bases matching TRBD2. The CDR3 sequence is 18 residues long. V lost 3 bases to trimming and J lost 3 bases; unmatched junction nucleotides: 5. CDR1 is SGHVS and CDR2 is FQNEAQ in the germline V gene. CDR3 residues: CASSFGLAGGPDTGELFF. In nucleotides, the CDR3 is TGTGCCAGCAGCTTCGGACTAGCGGGAGGGCCCGACACCGGGGAGCTGTTTTTT.

This clonotype was seen ten or more times. The DNA for the CDR3 is TGTGCCAGCAGCCAAGTAGCGGGCCCCTACAATGAGCAGTTCTTC. Protein: CASSQVAGPYNEQFF. The chain links TRBV4-2 to TRBJ2-1, with 7 bases that match TRBD2. The CDR3 sequence is 15 residues long. V lost 1 base, J lost 2 bases, and 2 bases stayed unmatched. CDR1 and CDR2 (germline): LGHNA, YNFKEQ.

This clonotype came up a few times. The V and J genes are TRBV7-9 and TRBJ1-4, with 9 bases fitting TRBD1. In germline, CDR1 is SEHNR, CDR2 FQNEAQ (reference sequence). This CDR3 has 15 amino acids. The V gene end was trimmed by 5 bases and the J gene end by 8 bases; junction bases not matched to a gene: 9. The CDR3 nucleotides are TGTGCCAGCAGCCTCACGGGACAGGGTTGGGAAAAACTGTTTTTT. As protein: CASSLTGQGWEKLFF.

The rearrangement links TRBV27 to TRBJ2-3, with TRBD1 matching 7 bases. The V gene's germline CDR1 is MNHEY and CDR2 SMNVEV (reference sequence). V was clipped by 8 bases and J by 2 bases; unmatched bases: 4. The CDR3 is 13 amino acids. CDR3 DNA: TGTGCCAGCCACGGACAGGCCACAGATACGCAGTATTTT. The encoded protein is CASHGQATDTQYF.

This clonotype has ten or more counts. The rearrangement links TRBV3-1 to TRBJ2-7, with 8 bases fitting TRBD1. The ends lost 5 bases at V and 2 bases at J; junction bases unmatched: 5. CDR3 length equals 14 residues. Germline V gene sequence: CDR1 LGHDT, CDR2 YNNKEL (reference sequence). CDR3: CASSARQGPYEQYF. The CDR3 region has the DNA TGTGCCAGCAGCGCCCGACAGGGGCCCTACGAGCAGTACTTC.

The chain uses TRBV15 and TRBJ2-1; D is perhaps TRBD2 (5 bases). In germline, CDR1 is LNHNV, CDR2 YYDKDF (reference sequence). The CDR3 loop spans 14 amino acids. The V gene lost 4 bases and the J gene lost 9 bases, with 16 bases spanning the gap. CDR3 bases: TGTGCCACCAGCACACCCGGGAAAGCCTTTGAGCAGTTCTTC. Encoded protein: CATSTPGKAFEQFF.

The chain is built from TRBV29-1 and TRBJ2-1; no clear D gene. V lost 1 base and J 0 bases, leaving 13 bases between the germline ends. The CDR3 extends over 16 amino acids. From germline, CDR1 is SQVTM and CDR2 ANQGSEA. In DNA form, the CDR3 reads TGCAGCGTTGAAGGAAGCCACCTCAACTCCTACAATGAGCAGTTCTTC. Amino acids: CSVEGSHLNSYNEQFF.

This clonotype was counted only a few times. The chain uses TRBV12-3 or TRBV12-4 and TRBJ2-3, with D unresolved. The CDR3 has 14 residues. The ends were cut back, 5 bases at V and 1 base at J, with 10 bases in the middle. The CDR3 DNA is TGTGCCAGCAGTACCCTTTGGGGCACAGATACGCAGTATTTT. It specifies CASSTLWGTDTQYF.

This chain links TRBV6-1 with TRBJ2-6; 8 bases are shared with TRBD2. After removal of 5 bases from V and 4 bases from J, the junction contained 7 bases not matched to a gene. The CDR3 is 16 residues long. Germline V lookup: CDR1 MNHNS, CDR2 SASEGT. The CDR3 protein is CASSPDAGGGANVLTF. DNA for the CDR3: TGTGCCAGCAGTCCAGACGCGGGGGGCGGGGCCAACGTCCTGACTTTC.

This clonotype showed up many times. The chain carries TRBV5-1 and TRBJ2-7; no firm D call. Deletions cut 0 bases from V and 3 bases from J, with 10 bases between. This CDR3 is 14 amino acids long. Germline assignment: CDR1 SGHRS and CDR2 YFSETQ. The CDR3 DNA is TGCGCCAGCAGCTTGGAGGTAGACCACTACGAGCAGTACTTC. It translates to CASSLEVDHYEQYF.

The chain combines TRBV7-9 with TRBJ1-2; D remains ambiguous. The germline CDR1 and CDR2 sequences are SEHNR and FQNEAQ (reference sequence). Trimming removed 0 bases at V and 4 bases at J, with 9 bases between. This CDR3 has 14 residues. The DNA of the CDR3 is TGTGCCAGCAGCTTAGCGTCCCCGGGCTATGGCTACACCTTC. It yields the protein CASSLASPGYGYTF.

This clonotype has a handful of counts. The V and J genes are TRBV29-1 and TRBJ1-2, with D tentatively TRBD1 (5 bases). CDR1 and CDR2 from the germline V gene are SQVTM and ANQGSEA. This CDR3 has 14 residues. Trimming removed 5 bases from V and 2 bases from J, with 15 bases in between. The CDR3 DNA reads as TGCAGCGTTCCACGGGGCGGATTAAACTATGGCTACACCTTC. This translates into CSVPRGGLNYGYTF.

This clonotype was recorded a few times. The CDR3 DNA is TGCGCCAGCAGCTTGGAGCCCGATCTCTACGAGCAGTACTTC. It encodes CASSLEPDLYEQYF. The chain is built from TRBV5-1 and TRBJ2-7, with D uncertain. The CDR3 extends over 14 amino acids. Germline V CDR1 and CDR2: SGHRS, YFSETQ. The V end lost 0 bases, the J end lost 3 bases, and 10 bases lay between the germline ends.

This clonotype showed up many times. This sequence joins TRBV28 and TRBJ2-3; weak D call: TRBD1 (6 bases). Germline CDR1 reads MDHEN; CDR2 reads SYDVKM. V gave up 3 bases and J gave up 5 bases, with 12 bases separating them. The CDR3 sequence is 14 residues long. CDR3 region: CASSFDRWKDTQYF. CDR3 DNA sequence: TGTGCCAGCAGTTTCGACAGGTGGAAAGATACGCAGTATTTT.

This clonotype came up a few times. The chain employs TRBV3-1 and TRBJ2-3, with D hard to call. Germline CDR1 and CDR2: LGHDT and YNNKEL (reference sequence). V shed 1 base and J shed 2 bases, with 7 bases lying between them. CDR3 length: 14 amino acids. For the CDR3, the DNA is TGTGCCAGCAGCCAAGCACAGTACACAGATACGCAGTATTTT. As protein: CASSQAQYTDTQYF.

This chain connects TRBV7-9 to TRBJ2-7; perhaps D is TRBD1 or TRBD2 (5 bases each). CDR1 SEHNR and CDR2 FQNEAQ come from the germline V gene (reference sequence). V lost 4 bases to trimming and J lost 2 bases, with 9 bases between them. The CDR3 is made up of 13 amino acids. The CDR3 coding sequence is TGTGCCAGCAGCTGGGACCTCACCTACGAGCAGTACTTC. Its protein is CASSWDLTYEQYF.

Concerning this clonotype itself: This clone may be a read error of a much larger clone one base away. The gene calls are TRBV11-2 and TRBJ2-3; D tentatively reads TRBD1 or TRBD2 (5 bases each). The CDR3 has 14 residues. CDR1 is SGHAT and CDR2 is FQNNGV in the germline V gene. The CDR3 sequence: CASSKRDGTGTQYF. In nucleotides, the CDR3 is TGTGCCAGCAGCAAACGGGACGGCACAGGTACGCAGTATTTT.

The gene calls are TRBV5-1 and TRBJ1-1, with TRBD1 identical over 7 bases. Germline V gives CDR1 SGHRS, CDR2 YFSETQ. CDR3 length: 13 amino acids. The V and J ends lost 4 bases and 7 bases, in that order; junction bases with no gene match: 7. This chain's CDR3 is CASSAGTADEAFF. CDR3 nucleotide sequence: TGCGCCAGCAGCGCCGGGACAGCAGATGAAGCTTTCTTT.

In its sample, this clonotype was seen many times. J is TRBJ2-1 and V is TRBV29-1, with 7 positions matching TRBD2. J was trimmed by 0 bases and V by 7 bases; bases with no gene match: 6. The CDR3 loop spans 14 amino acids. Per germline, CDR1 SQVTM and CDR2 ANQGSEA. CDR3: CSDAGDLSYNEQFF. CDR3 in DNA: TGCAGCGACGCGGGGGACCTCTCCTACAATGAGCAGTTCTTC.

This clonotype was detected many times. CDR3 bases: TGTGCCTTAGGGGGCAGGGGCGAGCAGTACTTC. It yields the protein CALGGRGEQYF. The V gene is TRBV2, the J gene TRBJ2-7; 7 bases fit TRBD1. Per germline, CDR1 SNHLY and CDR2 FYNNEI. The CDR3 is 11 residues long. V shed 11 bases, J shed 6 bases, and the junction held 7 bases outside the gene matches.

The chain combines TRBV6-1 with TRBJ2-5, with a possible D match to TRBD1 (6 bases). CDR1 and CDR2 from the germline V gene are MNHNS and SASEGT. The ends were cut back, 7 bases at V and 5 bases at J, with 17 bases in the middle. This CDR3 region has 14 residues. CDR3 nucleotides: TGTGCCAGCAAAAATATGGGGGCGCGGGAGACCCAGTACTTC. Translation: CASKNMGARETQYF.

The V gene is TRBV19, the J gene TRBJ2-1, with 8 bases that match TRBD2. The germline V gene encodes CDR1 LNHDA and CDR2 SQIVND (reference sequence). The CDR3 is made up of 16 amino acids. V lost 3 bases, J lost 7 bases, and 11 bases stayed unmatched. The CDR3 sequence is CASSMRVSGVHNEQFF. The DNA for the CDR3 is TGTGCCAGTAGTATGAGGGTTAGCGGGGTACATAATGAGCAGTTCTTC.